These 12 T cell receptor beta chains came from one sample sequenced in a study of shared clonotypes between healthy human individuals. Assay: immunoSEQ multiplex PCR; the TCRdb copy retains only in-frame clones and omits some. The sample includes 330,000 or so clones, approximately 74% seen only once; the top ten take 9% to 12%. The specimen was memory CD4+ T cells sorted from blood. The subset was: CD45RA-negative fraction. All receptors derive from a young man in good health.

The chain uses TRBV6-6 and TRBJ2-7; 13 nucleotides agree with TRBD2. CDR1 and CDR2 (germline): MNHNY, SVGAGI (reference sequence). Trimming took 6 bases from V and 2 from J; bases not matched to a gene: 1. The CDR3 has 14 amino acids. For the CDR3, the DNA is TGTGCCAGCAGGGGGACTAGCGGGACCTACGAGCAGTACTTC. Residues: CASRGTSGTYEQYF.

This chain uses TRBV5-4 with TRBJ2-3; no clear D. With 1 base removed from V and 4 bases from J, the gap between germline ends came to 7 bases. This CDR3 has 13 amino acids. Germline CDR1 SGHNT, CDR2 YYREEE (reference sequence). The CDR3 is CASSLYLADTQYF. Written as DNA, the CDR3 is TGTGCCAGCAGCTTGTATCTGGCAGATACGCAGTATTTT.

The chain combines TRBV4-2 with TRBJ2-3; 7 bases match TRBD2. The trim removed 1 base at V and 0 bases at J, leaving 4 bases unmatched. Germline loops: CDR1 LGHNA, CDR2 YNFKEQ. The CDR3 sequence is 16 residues long. The CDR3 DNA sequence: TGTGCCAGCAGCCAAGGACTAGCTCTCAGCACAGATACGCAGTATTTT. Translating gives CASSQGLALSTDTQYF.

The rearrangement uses TRBV18 and TRBJ2-1; maybe TRBD2 (6 bases). CDR3 length: 18 residues. Trimming removed 3 bases at V and 6 bases at J, with 24 bases between. In germline, CDR1 is KGHSH, CDR2 LQKENI. The CDR3 DNA reads TGTGCCAGCTCACCCTCCCCGGAGGGAAGTAAACCGGGCAATGAGCAGTTCTTC. The encoded protein is CASSPSPEGSKPGNEQFF.

CDR3 sequence: CASSFPGLAGGDTQYF. The DNA of the CDR3 is TGTGCCAGCAGCTTCCCGGGACTAGCGGGAGGGGATACGCAGTATTTT. The chain links TRBV5-4 to TRBJ2-3; 16 bases are shared with TRBD2. Trimming took 2 bases from V and 6 from J; bases not matched to a gene: 3. There are 16 residues in the CDR3. Germline CDR1 reads SGHNT; CDR2 reads YYREEE (reference sequence).

V usage is TRBV10-1 and J usage is TRBJ2-7; 7 bases line up with TRBD2. In germline, CDR1 is WNHNN, CDR2 SYGVQD (reference sequence). The CDR3 runs to 13 residues. The J segment lost 0 bases and the V segment lost 9 bases, leaving 5 bases of the junction unmatched. CDR3 coding DNA: TGCGCCAGATGGGGGGGAAGCTCCTACGAGCAGTACTTC. It encodes CARWGGSSYEQYF.

The chain uses TRBV5-1 and TRBJ1-2; 8 nucleotides agree with TRBD1. This CDR3 is 16 amino acids long. Germline V gives CDR1 SGHRS, CDR2 YFSETQ. The V and J ends lost 3 bases and 5 bases, in that order; junction bases with no gene match: 12. The chain's CDR3 is CASSSVTGGSEYGYTF. CDR3 DNA sequence: TGCGCCAGCAGCTCGGTAACAGGGGGGTCAGAGTATGGCTACACCTTC. The full variable domain, its missing parts supplied by reference TRBV5-1 and TRBJ1-2, is KAGVTQTPRYLIKTRGQQVTLSCSPISGHRSVSWYQQTPGQGLQFLFEYFSETQRNKGNFPGRFSGRQFSNSRSEMNVSTLELGDSALYLCASSSVTGGSEYGYTFGSGTRLTVV.

J is TRBJ2-3 and V is TRBV28; no firm D call. Trimming stripped 3 bases from V and 4 bases from J, with 5 bases between. This CDR3 comprises 12 residues. Germline V lookup: CDR1 MDHEN, CDR2 SYDVKM. CDR3 in amino acids: CASSFLSDTQYF. Written as DNA, the CDR3 is TGTGCCAGCAGTTTTTTATCAGATACGCAGTATTTT. Looking up the rest from reference TRBV28 and TRBJ2-3 gives the full variable domain: DVKVTQSSRYLVKRTGEKVFLECVQDMDHENMFWYRQDPGLGLRLIYFSYDVKMKEKGDIPEGYSVSREKKERFSLILESASTNQTSMYLCASSFLSDTQYFGPGTRLTVL.

The chain employs TRBV7-9 and TRBJ2-3, with 10 bases that match TRBD2. Germline V gives CDR1 SEHNR, CDR2 FQNEAQ (reference sequence). The junction had 19 bases not matched to a gene; V was cut back by 3 bases and J by 7 bases. This CDR3 is built from 19 residues. The CDR3 here is CASSFPTLGSSGSLHTQYF. CDR3 sequence (DNA): TGTGCCAGCAGCTTCCCCACTCTTGGGTCTAGCGGGAGTCTGCATACGCAGTATTTT.

V is TRBV7-2 and J is TRBJ2-5, with unresolved D. The CDR3 runs to 15 residues. The germline V and J ends were trimmed by 4 bases and 2 bases, with 14 bases remaining between them. Per the germline V gene, CDR1 is SGHTA and CDR2 is FQGNSA. In DNA, the CDR3 is TGTGCCAGCAGCTATGACGGGCGTCCACAAGAGACCCAGTACTTC. Protein: CASSYDGRPQETQYF.

CDR3 protein: CASSPGMNGGELFF. The CDR3 DNA reads TGTGCCAGCAGCCCCGGGATGAACGGCGGGGAGCTGTTTTTT. V gene TRBV7-7 combines with J gene TRBJ2-2, with D perhaps TRBD2 (5 bases). Germline CDR1 SSHAT, CDR2 FNYEAQ (reference sequence). This CDR3 comprises 14 residues. Trimming stripped 5 bases from V and 7 bases from J, with 14 bases between. The whole variable domain, filled in from reference TRBV7-7 and TRBJ2-2, reads GAGVSQSPRYKVTKRGQDVTLRCDPISSHATLYWYQQALGQGPEFLTYFNYEAQPDKSGLPSDRFSAERPEGSISTLTIQRTEQRDSAMYRCASSPGMNGGELFFGEGSRLTVL.

This clone was seen only a few times. Other DNA sequences from this sample encode an identical CDR3 as well. The V gene is TRBV2, the J gene TRBJ2-7; D is unclear. Per germline, CDR1 SNHLY and CDR2 FYNNEI. CDR3 size: 12 residues. Trimming pared 6 bases from V and 2 bases from J, leaving 8 bases between. The CDR3 region is CASSLQAYEQYF. The DNA of the CDR3 is TGTGCCAGCAGCTTGCAGGCCTACGAGCAGTACTTC.